Sequencing of this T cell receptor (beta chain) was carried out in a study of technical replicates of blood from a few donors. Sequencing was performed with immunoSEQ multiplex PCR; in TCRdb, only in-frame clones are kept and a portion is missing. The repertoire holds roughly 70,000 clones, with roughly 93% as singletons. The CDR3 is 15 residues long. Germline V gene lookup returns CDR1 KGHSH and CDR2 LQKENI. The junction had 9 bases not matched to a gene; V was cut back by 1 base and J by 8 bases. V usage is TRBV18 and J usage is TRBJ1-2; 8 bases line up with TRBD1. The sequence was collected from a human donor in good health. Material for sequencing was T cells isolated from PBMCs. As DNA, the CDR3 is TGTGCCAGCTCACCACTGGACAGGGTGGGGTTGGGCTACACCTTC. Encoded protein: CASSPLDRVGLGYTF. The variable domain in full, completed from reference TRBV18 and TRBJ1-2, reads NAGVMQNPRHLVRRRGQEARLRCSPMKGHSHVYWYRQLPEEGLKFMVYLQKENIIDESGMPKERFSAEFPKEGPSILRIQQVVRGDSAAYFCASSPLDRVGLGYTFGSGTRLTVV.